This TCR beta chain was found in a study of T cell responses to AZD1222 COVID-19 vaccine. The CDR3 contains 13 residues. The ends were cut back, 6 bases at V and 7 bases at J, with 13 bases in the middle. Germline values: CDR1 SNHLY, CDR2 FYNNEI. Using immunoSEQ multiplex PCR, the repertoire was profiled, and TCRdb retains in-frame clones only, with some absent. The table records around 80,000 clones, 70% to 90% of them present only once. The material sequenced was peripheral blood, taken 28 days after the second AZD1222 dose. The sequence was collected from an adult who received the AZD1222 COVID-19 vaccine. The chain has TRBV2 and TRBJ2-4; no clear D. For the CDR3, the DNA is TGTGCCAGCAGGGCCGCCACTATCAACATTCAGTACTTC. Translated: CASRAATINIQYF. Complete variable domain (other parts from reference TRBV2 and TRBJ2-4): EPEVTQTPSHQVTQMGQEVILRCVPISNHLYFYWYRQILGQKVEFLVSFYNNEISEKSEIFDDQFSVERPDGSNFTLKIRSTKLEDSAMYFCASRAATINIQYFGAGTRLSVL.